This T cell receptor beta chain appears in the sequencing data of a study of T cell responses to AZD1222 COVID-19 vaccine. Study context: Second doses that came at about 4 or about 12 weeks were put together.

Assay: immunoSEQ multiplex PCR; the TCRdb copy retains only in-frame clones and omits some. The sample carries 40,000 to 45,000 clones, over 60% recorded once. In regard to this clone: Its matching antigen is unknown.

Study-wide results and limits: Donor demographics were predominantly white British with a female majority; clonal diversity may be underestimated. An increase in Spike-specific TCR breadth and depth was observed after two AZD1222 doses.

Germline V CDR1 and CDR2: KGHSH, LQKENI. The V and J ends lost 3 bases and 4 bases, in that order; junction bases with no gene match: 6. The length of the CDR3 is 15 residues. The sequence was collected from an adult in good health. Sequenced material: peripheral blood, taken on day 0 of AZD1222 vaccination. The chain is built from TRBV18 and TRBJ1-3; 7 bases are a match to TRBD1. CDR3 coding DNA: TGTGCCAGCTCACCTGGTGAGACAGGGGGAAACACCATATATTTT. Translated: CASSPGETGGNTIYF.